The 11 T cell receptor beta chains below were found in one sample sequenced in a study of blood T cell repertoires in COVID-19. The assay was immunoSEQ multiplex PCR, and TCRdb's table has in-frame clones only and misses some. The sample holds about 400,000 clones, roughly 88% seen once. Material: PBMCs or T cells enriched from blood (not recorded which). The receptors shown here come from a woman aged 40 to 50 with acute COVID-19.

This chain connects TRBV3-1 (or the pseudogene TRBV3-2) to TRBJ1-4, with TRBD1 matching over 7 bases. Per the germline V gene, CDR1 is LGHDT and CDR2 is YNNKEL (reference sequence). The CDR3 extends over 12 amino acids. V trimming: 10 bases; J trimming: 8 bases; junction bases outside the gene matches: 7. As DNA, the CDR3 is TGTGCCACCCAGGGGGTAGGGGAAAAACTGTTTTTT. Amino acid sequence: CATQGVGEKLFF.

The rearrangement joins TRBV25-1 to TRBJ1-1; 7 nucleotides align to TRBD1. This CDR3 is 14 amino acids long. Germline loops: CDR1 MGHDK, CDR2 SYGVNS. The ends lost 8 bases at V and 2 bases at J; junction bases unmatched: 8. In nucleotides, the CDR3 is TGTGCCAGCTCCTTTGGGACAGCCAACACTGAAGCTTTCTTT. Residues: CASSFGTANTEAFF.

V is TRBV20-1 and J is TRBJ1-1, with D unresolved. The CDR3 is 11 amino acids. Germline lookup yields CDR1 DFQATT and CDR2 SNEGSKA (reference sequence). Trimming took 7 bases from V and 1 from J, leaving 7 bases between them. The CDR3 nucleotides are TGCAGTGGCCGAGAGAACACTGAAGCTTTCTTT. It is translated as CSGRENTEAFF.

This clone has only a few counts. The rearrangement links TRBV4-1 to TRBJ1-2; no definite D call. Germline V gene sequence: CDR1 MGHRA, CDR2 YSYEKL. V lost 5 bases and J lost 2, with 12 bases in between. This CDR3 has 14 residues. The CDR3 sequence: CASSSELQNYGYTF. For the CDR3, the DNA is TGCGCCAGCAGCTCGGAGTTGCAGAACTATGGCTACACCTTC.

This chain joins TRBV20-1 and TRBJ1-2; a weak D match, TRBD1 (5 bases). The CDR3 covers 11 residues. Trimming removed 6 bases at V and 8 bases at J, with 13 bases between. In germline, CDR1 is DFQATT, CDR2 SNEGSKA (reference sequence). The CDR3 DNA sequence: TGCAGTGCACAATCAGGGTTCGGCTACACCTTC. It specifies CSAQSGFGYTF.

The chain uses TRBV4-1 and TRBJ1-4, with D unresolved. CDR3 length: 13 amino acids. The germline V and J ends were trimmed by 3 bases and 6 bases, with 8 bases remaining between them. Germline lookup yields CDR1 MGHRA and CDR2 YSYEKL. The CDR3 loop reads CASSQTYYEKLFF. Written as DNA, the CDR3 is TGCGCCAGCAGCCAGACATATTATGAAAAACTGTTTTTT.

This clone has just a few counts. CDR3 region: CASSTDRGADTQYF. The CDR3 DNA reads TGTGCCAGCAGTACAGACAGGGGGGCAGATACGCAGTATTTT. This chain uses TRBV2 with TRBJ2-3, with 9 bases aligning to TRBD1. This CDR3 has 14 amino acids. J gave up 4 bases and V 5 bases, and 4 bases lay outside the gene matches. Germline V gives CDR1 SNHLY, CDR2 FYNNEI.

The chain links TRBV3-1 (or the pseudogene TRBV3-2) to TRBJ2-5; D ambiguous. The CDR3 extends over 14 amino acids. V lost 1 base and J 5 bases, leaving 11 bases between the germline ends. Germline loops: CDR1 LGHDT, CDR2 YNNKEL (reference sequence). For the CDR3, the DNA is TGTGCCAGCAGCCAAGTGGTAGCAAGGGAGACCCAGTACTTC. Translation: CASSQVVARETQYF.

J is TRBJ2-7 and V is TRBV5-1, with D maybe TRBD2 (6 bases). Germline assignment: CDR1 SGHRS and CDR2 YFSETQ. Deletions cut 4 bases from V and 6 bases from J, with 14 bases between. The CDR3 is made up of 13 amino acids. The CDR3 sequence is CASSGGARFEQYF. The CDR3 DNA sequence: TGCGCCAGCAGCGGCGGGGCTCGGTTCGAGCAGTACTTC.

The V call is TRBV20-1, the J call TRBJ2-3; D not certain. Germline-derived CDR1 and CDR2 are DFQATT and SNEGSKA (reference sequence). V shed 7 bases and J shed 6 bases, with 8 bases lying between them. This CDR3 has 10 amino acids. The CDR3 protein is CSVARDTQYF. The DNA for the CDR3 is TGCAGTGTAGCCCGGGATACGCAGTATTTT.

V and J are TRBV12-3 or TRBV12-4 and TRBJ1-5; D unclear. The CDR3 extends over 12 amino acids. With 3 bases removed from V and 7 bases from J, the gap between germline ends came to 7 bases. The CDR3 here is CASSFPLQPQHF. The CDR3 DNA reads TGTGCCAGCAGTTTCCCCCTCCAGCCCCAGCATTTT.